Following are 12 T cell receptor beta chains from one sample sequenced in a study of blood T cell repertoires in COVID-19 (dated by TCRdb to 2019 to 2021). To prepare the library, the immunoSEQ multiplex PCR assay was applied. Held by TCRdb, this immuneACCESS table contains in-frame sequences only and omits some clones. Under half of the omission traces to an unresolved V gene where checked; the cause of the rest is unknown. The sample records under 150,000 clones, around 84% of which are singletons. Clones ranked in the top ten supply 3% to 3.5% of the sample. Sequencing was performed on peripheral blood. These TCRs come from a man in his forties with acute or convalescent COVID-19.

J is TRBJ2-3 and V is TRBV2; unclear D gene. The CDR3 sequence is 15 residues long. Looked up from germline, CDR1 is SNHLY and CDR2 is FYNNEI. V gave up 2 bases and J gave up 0 bases, with 9 bases separating them. The CDR3 nucleotides are TGTGCCAGCAGTGAAATATATACTAGCACAGATACGCAGTATTTT. This gives the protein CASSEIYTSTDTQYF.

The chain employs TRBV27 and TRBJ2-1, with a possible D match to TRBD1 (7 bases). The CDR3 is made up of 13 amino acids. Trimming took 6 bases from V and 7 from J, leaving 13 bases between them. Germline V CDR1 and CDR2: MNHEY, SMNVEV (reference sequence). The CDR3 sequence is CASSQGGSNEQFF. As DNA, the CDR3 is TGTGCCAGCAGCCAGGGGGGCTCAAATGAGCAGTTCTTC.

The gene calls are TRBV9 and TRBJ2-7, with TRBD2 matching over 13 bases. CDR1 is SGDLS and CDR2 is YYNGEE in the germline V gene. The CDR3 runs to 14 residues. V shed 3 bases and J 4 bases; nucleotides not matched to a gene: 1. CDR3 protein: CASSAGLAGYEQYF. The CDR3 bases are TGTGCCAGCAGCGCGGGACTAGCGGGGTACGAGCAGTACTTC.

In this sample, this clone turned up a few times. This sequence joins TRBV14 and TRBJ1-1; D perhaps matches TRBD1 (5 bases). V shed 1 base and J shed 7 bases, with 16 bases lying between them. This CDR3 is built from 15 residues. Per the germline V gene, CDR1 is SGHDN and CDR2 is FVKESK. The CDR3 DNA is TGTGCCAGCAGCCAAGCGGTACAGGCTAATGGTGAAGCTTTCTTT. This codes for CASSQAVQANGEAFF.

The J gene is TRBJ2-3, the V gene TRBV18, with 9 bases that match TRBD2. Germline V gene lookup returns CDR1 KGHSH and CDR2 LQKENI. With V trimmed by 3 bases and J by 6 bases, 7 bases remained unmatched. The CDR3 loop spans 15 amino acids. DNA of the CDR3: TGTGCCAGCTCACCCCTAGCGGGGACCCCCGATACGCAGTATTTT. It translates to CASSPLAGTPDTQYF.

In its sample, this clone was seen many times. The V call is TRBV3-1 (or the pseudogene TRBV3-2), the J call TRBJ1-6; 7 nucleotides match TRBD1. This CDR3 has 16 residues. V gave up 4 bases and J gave up 5 bases; unmatched junction bases: 8. Per the germline V gene, CDR1 is LGHDT and CDR2 is YNNKEL (reference sequence). In DNA form, the CDR3 reads TGTGCCAGCAGCCGTTCCCCGGGACAGCATAATTCACCCCTCCACTTT. Its translation: CASSRSPGQHNSPLHF.

A single count supports this clone. The chain links TRBV5-4 to TRBJ2-5; 10 bases match TRBD2. The CDR3 is 15 residues long. Germline V gene sequence: CDR1 SGHNT, CDR2 YYREEE (reference sequence). After removal of 2 bases from V and 5 bases from J, the junction contained 6 bases not matched to a gene. As DNA, the CDR3 is TGTGCCAGCAGCTTCCAGCGGGGGGGCCAGGAGACCCAGTACTTC. Translating it yields CASSFQRGGQETQYF. Combining the CDR3 with reference TRBV5-4 and TRBJ2-5 gives the whole variable domain ETGVTQSPTHLIKTRGQQVTLRCSSQSGHNTVSWYQQALGQGPQFIFQYYREEENGRGNFPPRFSGLQFPNYSSELNVNALELDDSALYLCASSFQRGGQETQYFGPGTRLLVL.

This chain joins TRBV6-6 and TRBJ1-1; TRBD1 matches 9 bases. The germline CDR1 and CDR2 sequences are MNHNY and SVGAGI (reference sequence). V gave up 7 bases and J gave up 2 bases; unmatched junction bases: 5. There are 14 residues in the CDR3. As DNA, the CDR3 is TGTGCCAGCAATCGGGACAGGGAAAACACTGAAGCTTTCTTT. This translates into CASNRDRENTEAFF.

This chain links TRBV21-1 with TRBJ2-7; TRBD2, the table's D call, was not compared with the DNA. TRBV21-1 counts as a pseudogene. This CDR3 has 16 amino acids. CDR3 amino acids: CASRAGRRVTSYEQYF. The CDR3 nucleotides read TGTGCCAGCAGGGCGGGGCGGAGAGTCACCTCCTACGAGCAGTACTTC.

The V call is TRBV5-1, the J call TRBJ2-3; 7 bases line up with TRBD2. V shed 0 bases and J 2 bases; nucleotides not matched to a gene: 0. CDR3 length: 14 residues. The germline V gene encodes CDR1 SGHRS and CDR2 YFSETQ. CDR3 coding DNA: TGCGCCAGCAGCTTGGGGGACTACACAGATACGCAGTATTTT. Translated: CASSLGDYTDTQYF.

This clone was counted a single time. The chain uses TRBV2 and TRBJ2-2; D perhaps matches TRBD2 (7 bases). CDR3 length: 15 amino acids. Germline V gene sequence: CDR1 SNHLY, CDR2 FYNNEI. Trimming cost V 7 bases and J 5 bases, with 17 bases left between them. The CDR3 is CASTRAGAMTGELFF. The CDR3 DNA reads TGTGCCAGCACTCGTGCGGGGGCCATGACCGGGGAGCTGTTTTTT. The full variable domain, rest sourced from reference TRBV2 and TRBJ2-2, is EPEVTQTPSHQVTQMGQEVILRCVPISNHLYFYWYRQILGQKVEFLVSFYNNEISEKSEIFDDQFSVERPDGSNFTLKIRSTKLEDSAMYFCASTRAGAMTGELFFGEGSRLTVL.

This clone was detected only once. The genes are TRBV6-5 and TRBJ1-2; no definite D call. V was trimmed by 10 bases and J by 4 bases, leaving 19 bases between them. From germline, CDR1 is MNHEY and CDR2 SVGAGI. The CDR3 contains 14 residues. CDR3 DNA: TGTGCCACCTCGACGCCTTGGGCAGGCTATGGCTACACCTTC. Residues: CATSTPWAGYGYTF.